This TCR beta chain was observed in a study of blood T cells in healthy people across ages. The individuals who served as donors were healthy Caucasians living in Russia, aged roughly 6 to 100. The second PCR ran about 6 to 11 cycles with a sample-barcoded 5' primer and J-beta primers. TCRdb used MiXCR to reprocess the 5' RACE reads, holding one entry per CDR3 protein. The sample lists around 990,000 distinct CDR3 sequences; roughly a quarter were seen once. These data are also associated with another study on T cells of mothers and their children. That paper adds: At around 1.6 ug per 15 ul, all of the extracted RNA went into cDNA synthesis. Barcodes and 2-4 random nucleotides were added by M1S in the second PCR. In each mother, TCR beta CDR3 reads exceeded 10 million; in each child, they numbered 3 million to 3.5 million.

The origin of this receptor is a girl aged 2-10 years in good health. What was sequenced was blood.

The CDR3 bases are TGTGCCAGCAGTTTATTGGCCAACGTCCTGACTTTC. This sequence encodes CASSLLANVLTF. The rearrangement uses TRBV12-3 or TRBV12-4 and TRBJ2-6; D uncertain. This CDR3 spans 12 amino acids. The V end was cut by 2 bases, the J end by 6 bases, with 2 bases between.